This T cell receptor (beta chain) is from a study of untreated major depressive disorder. General study points: CD4+ T cells from depressed patients used TRBV05-01 (Vbeta 5.1) more often than controls.

V lost 2 bases, J lost 5 bases, and 12 bases lay in between. CDR3 length: 14 amino acids. Germline V CDR1 and CDR2: MDHEN, SYDVKM. About 96% CD4+ purity was typical by flow cytometry. Sequencing was performed with immunoSEQ multiplex PCR; in TCRdb, only in-frame clones are kept and a portion is missing. Here the sample spans just under 20,000 clones, roughly 84% being singletons. With regard to this clone: What it recognizes is unknown.

This receptor was identified in a woman in her twenties or thirties in good health. The sample comprised CD4+ T cells from PBMCs. V is TRBV28 and J is TRBJ1-1; D is possibly TRBD1 (5 bases). CDR3 sequence: CASSLPGGGTEAFF. For the CDR3, the DNA is TGTGCCAGCAGTTTACCCGGGGGGGGGACTGAAGCTTTCTTT.